The T cell receptor beta chain under discussion was sequenced for a study of OX40 agonist ivuxolimab in advanced cancers. Study overall: Every 2 weeks, ivuxolimab was infused into the patients intravenously at between 0.01 and 10 mg/kg. The study's findings and limits: By week 6 at 0.1 to 3.0 mg/kg, blood CD4+ and CD8+ T cells had expanded clonally. CD8+ T cells averaged more expanded clones than CD4+.

Details on this clone: Its specificity is not known.

Assay used: immunoSEQ multiplex PCR; TCRdb lists only in-frame clones, some missing. Of about 19,000 clones listed, roughly nine tenths are singletons. This clonotype was sampled from an adult with an advanced solid tumor such as melanoma, head and neck, liver or kidney cancer. Sequenced here: CD4+ or CD8+ T cells sorted from blood, sampled in a trial of the OX40 agonist ivuxolimab.

CDR3 sequence: CASSLAPNYGYTF. CDR3 nucleotides: TGTGCCAGCAGCTTAGCACCAAACTATGGCTACACCTTC. The chain recombines TRBV7-9 with TRBJ1-2; D gene unclear. Trimming took 0 bases from V and 2 from J, leaving 4 bases between them. Germline CDR1 is SEHNR and CDR2 is FQNEAQ (reference sequence). The CDR3 is made up of 13 amino acids.